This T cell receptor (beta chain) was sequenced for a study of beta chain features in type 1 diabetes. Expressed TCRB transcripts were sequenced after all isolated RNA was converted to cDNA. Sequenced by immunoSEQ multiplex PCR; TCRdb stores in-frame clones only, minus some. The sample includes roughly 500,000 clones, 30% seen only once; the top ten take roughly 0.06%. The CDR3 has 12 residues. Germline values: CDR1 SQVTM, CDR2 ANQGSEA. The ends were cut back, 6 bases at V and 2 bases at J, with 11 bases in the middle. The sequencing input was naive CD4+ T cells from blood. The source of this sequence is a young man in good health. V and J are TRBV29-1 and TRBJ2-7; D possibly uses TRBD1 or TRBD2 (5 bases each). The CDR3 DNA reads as TGCAGCGTGGGGGTCGCGGCCTACGAGCAGTACTTC. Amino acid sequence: CSVGVAAYEQYF.